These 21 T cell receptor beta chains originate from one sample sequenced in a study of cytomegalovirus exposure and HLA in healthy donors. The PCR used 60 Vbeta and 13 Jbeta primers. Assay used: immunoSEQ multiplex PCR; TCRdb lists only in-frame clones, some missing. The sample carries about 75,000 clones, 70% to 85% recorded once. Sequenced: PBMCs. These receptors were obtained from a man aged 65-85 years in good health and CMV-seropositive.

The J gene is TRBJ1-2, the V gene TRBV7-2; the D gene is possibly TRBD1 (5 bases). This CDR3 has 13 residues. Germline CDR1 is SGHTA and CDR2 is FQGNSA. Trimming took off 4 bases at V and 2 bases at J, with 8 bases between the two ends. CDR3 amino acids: CASSSTGNYGYTF. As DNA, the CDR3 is TGTGCCAGCAGCTCTACAGGAAACTATGGCTACACCTTC.

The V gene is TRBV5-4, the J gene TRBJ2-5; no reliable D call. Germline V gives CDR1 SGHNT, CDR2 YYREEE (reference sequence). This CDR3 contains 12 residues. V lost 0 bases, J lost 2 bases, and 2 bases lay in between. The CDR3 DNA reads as TGTGCCAGCAGCTTGGTACAAGAGACCCAGTACTTC. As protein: CASSLVQETQYF.

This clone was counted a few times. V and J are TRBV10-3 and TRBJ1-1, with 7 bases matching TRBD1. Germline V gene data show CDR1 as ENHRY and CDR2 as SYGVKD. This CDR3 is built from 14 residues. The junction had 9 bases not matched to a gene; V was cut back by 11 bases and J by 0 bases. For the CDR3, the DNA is TGTGCCGCCAAGGACAGGTCCATGAACACTGAAGCTTTCTTT. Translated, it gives CAAKDRSMNTEAFF.

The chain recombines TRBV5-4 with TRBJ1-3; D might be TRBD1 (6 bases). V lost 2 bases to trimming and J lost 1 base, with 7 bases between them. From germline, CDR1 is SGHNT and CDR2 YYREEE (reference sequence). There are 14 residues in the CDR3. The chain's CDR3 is CASSFQGSGNTIYF. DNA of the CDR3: TGTGCCAGCAGCTTCCAGGGGTCTGGAAACACCATATATTTT.

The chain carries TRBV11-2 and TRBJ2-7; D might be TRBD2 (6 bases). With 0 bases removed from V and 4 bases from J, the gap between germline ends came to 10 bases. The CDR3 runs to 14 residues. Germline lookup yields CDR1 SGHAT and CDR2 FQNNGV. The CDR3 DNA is TGTGCCAGCAGCTTAGAGGGGGGTGAATACGAGCAGTACTTC. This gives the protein CASSLEGGEYEQYF.

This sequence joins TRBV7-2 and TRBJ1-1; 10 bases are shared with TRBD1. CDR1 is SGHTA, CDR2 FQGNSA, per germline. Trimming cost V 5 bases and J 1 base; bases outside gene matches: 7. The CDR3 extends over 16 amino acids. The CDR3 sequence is CASSKDRGLGNTEAFF. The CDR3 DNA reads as TGTGCCAGCAGCAAAGACAGGGGGCTGGGGAACACTGAAGCTTTCTTT.

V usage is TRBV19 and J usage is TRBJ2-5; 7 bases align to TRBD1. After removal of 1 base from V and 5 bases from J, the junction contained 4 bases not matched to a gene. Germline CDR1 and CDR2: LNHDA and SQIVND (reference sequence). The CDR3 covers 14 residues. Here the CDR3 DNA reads TGTGCCAGTAGTATAGGGACAGGATCGGAGACCCAGTACTTC. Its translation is CASSIGTGSETQYF.

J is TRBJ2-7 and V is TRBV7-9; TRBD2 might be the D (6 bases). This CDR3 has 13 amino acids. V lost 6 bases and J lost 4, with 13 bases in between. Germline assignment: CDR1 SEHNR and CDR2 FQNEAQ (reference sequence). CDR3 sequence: CASRGTGVYEQYF. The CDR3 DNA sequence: TGTGCCAGCAGGGGAACGGGAGTGTACGAGCAGTACTTC. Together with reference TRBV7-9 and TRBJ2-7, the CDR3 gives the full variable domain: DTGVSQNPRHKITKRGQNVTFRCDPISEHNRLYWYRQTLGQGPEFLTYFQNEAQLEKSRLLSDRFSAERPKGSFSTLEIQRTEQGDSAMYLCASRGTGVYEQYFGPGTRLTVT.

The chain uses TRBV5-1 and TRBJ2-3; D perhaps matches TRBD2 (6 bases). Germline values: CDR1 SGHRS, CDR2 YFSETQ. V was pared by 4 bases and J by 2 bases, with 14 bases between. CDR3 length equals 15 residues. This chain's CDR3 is CASSPRDLFTDTQYF. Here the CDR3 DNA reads TGCGCCAGCAGCCCCCGGGACTTATTCACAGATACGCAGTATTTT.

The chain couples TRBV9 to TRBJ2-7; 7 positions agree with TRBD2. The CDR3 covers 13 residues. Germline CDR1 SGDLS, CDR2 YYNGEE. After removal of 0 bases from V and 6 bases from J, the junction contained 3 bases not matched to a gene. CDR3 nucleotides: TGTGCCAGCAGCGTAGGCTGGGGGGGCGAGCAGTACTTC. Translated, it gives CASSVGWGGEQYF.

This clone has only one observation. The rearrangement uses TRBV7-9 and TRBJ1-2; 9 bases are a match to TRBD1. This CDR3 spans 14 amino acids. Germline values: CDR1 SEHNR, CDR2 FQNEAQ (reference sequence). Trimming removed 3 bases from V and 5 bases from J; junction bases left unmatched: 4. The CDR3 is CASSFLTGGYGYTF. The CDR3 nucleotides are TGTGCCAGCAGCTTCCTGACAGGGGGGTATGGCTACACCTTC.

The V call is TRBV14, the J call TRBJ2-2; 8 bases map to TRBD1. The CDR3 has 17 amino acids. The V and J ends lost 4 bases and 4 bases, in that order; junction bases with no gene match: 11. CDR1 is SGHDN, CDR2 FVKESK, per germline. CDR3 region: CASSLRARTGRTGELFF. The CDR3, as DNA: TGTGCCAGCAGCCTCAGGGCAAGGACAGGGCGCACCGGGGAGCTGTTTTTT.

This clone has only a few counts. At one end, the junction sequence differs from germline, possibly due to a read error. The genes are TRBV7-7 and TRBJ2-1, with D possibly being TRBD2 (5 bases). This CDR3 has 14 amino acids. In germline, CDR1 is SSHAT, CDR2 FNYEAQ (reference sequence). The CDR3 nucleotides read TGTGCTAGCAGTCTAACACTAGGAAACCATGAGCAGTTCTTC. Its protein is CASSLTLGNHEQFF.

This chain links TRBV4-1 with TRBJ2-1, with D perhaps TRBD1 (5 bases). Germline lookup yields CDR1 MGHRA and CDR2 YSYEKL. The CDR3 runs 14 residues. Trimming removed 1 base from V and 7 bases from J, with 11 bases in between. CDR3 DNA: TGCGCCAGCAGCCAAGCTGGCAGGGTAAATGAGCAGTTCTTC. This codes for CASSQAGRVNEQFF.

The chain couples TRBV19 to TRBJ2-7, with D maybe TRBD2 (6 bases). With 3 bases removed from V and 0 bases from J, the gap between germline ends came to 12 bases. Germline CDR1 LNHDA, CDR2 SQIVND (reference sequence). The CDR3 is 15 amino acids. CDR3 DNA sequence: TGTGCCAGTAGTATTTTTGCGGGACCCTCCTACGAGCAGTACTTC. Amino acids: CASSIFAGPSYEQYF.

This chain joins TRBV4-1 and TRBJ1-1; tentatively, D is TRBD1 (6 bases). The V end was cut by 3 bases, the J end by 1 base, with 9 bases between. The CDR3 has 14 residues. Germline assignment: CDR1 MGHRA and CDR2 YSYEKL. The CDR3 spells CASSHPDRNTEAFF. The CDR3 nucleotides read TGCGCCAGCAGCCACCCGGACAGGAACACTGAAGCTTTCTTT.

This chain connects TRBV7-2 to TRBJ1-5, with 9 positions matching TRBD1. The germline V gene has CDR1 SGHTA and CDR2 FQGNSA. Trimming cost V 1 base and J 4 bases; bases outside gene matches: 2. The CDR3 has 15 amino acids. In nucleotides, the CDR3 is TGTGCCAGCAGCTTAGGGGACAGGGATAATCAGCCCCAGCATTTT. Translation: CASSLGDRDNQPQHF.

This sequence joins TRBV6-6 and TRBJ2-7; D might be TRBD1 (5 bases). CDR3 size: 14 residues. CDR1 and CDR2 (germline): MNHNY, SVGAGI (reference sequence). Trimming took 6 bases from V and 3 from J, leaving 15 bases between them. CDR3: CASRIRQQGYEQYF. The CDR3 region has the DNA TGTGCCAGCAGAATACGACAGCAGGGCTACGAGCAGTACTTC.

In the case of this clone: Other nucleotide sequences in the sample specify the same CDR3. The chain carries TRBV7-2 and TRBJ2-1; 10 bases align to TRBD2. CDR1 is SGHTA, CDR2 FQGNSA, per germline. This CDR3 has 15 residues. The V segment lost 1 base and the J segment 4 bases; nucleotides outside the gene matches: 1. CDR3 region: CASSLGLAGYNEQFF. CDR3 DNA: TGTGCCAGCAGCTTAGGACTAGCGGGTTACAATGAGCAGTTCTTC.

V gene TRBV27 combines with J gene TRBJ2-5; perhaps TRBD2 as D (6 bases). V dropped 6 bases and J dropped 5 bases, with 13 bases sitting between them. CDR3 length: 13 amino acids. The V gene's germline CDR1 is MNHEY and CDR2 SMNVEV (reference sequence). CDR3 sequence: CASSKWGDETQYF. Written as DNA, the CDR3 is TGTGCCAGCAGCAAGTGGGGGGACGAGACCCAGTACTTC.

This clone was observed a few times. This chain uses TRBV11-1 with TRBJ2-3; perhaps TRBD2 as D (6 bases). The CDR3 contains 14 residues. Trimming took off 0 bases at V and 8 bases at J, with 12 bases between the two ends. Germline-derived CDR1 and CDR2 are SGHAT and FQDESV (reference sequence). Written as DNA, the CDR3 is TGTGCCAGCAGCTTAGCGCCTTGGGAGGCTACGCAGTATTTT. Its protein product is CASSLAPWEATQYF.